The rows below give T cell receptor beta chains drawn from one sample of a study of beta chain features in type 1 diabetes. Using immunoSEQ multiplex PCR, the repertoire was profiled, and TCRdb retains in-frame clones only, with some absent. This sample has about 650,000 clones, with 9.5% to 15% found just once. Material: naive CD4+ T cells from blood. The receptors stem from a man younger than 40 with type 1 diabetes. CDR3s include the opening cysteine and the closing phenylalanine or tryptophan. Fields, in order: V gene, D gene, clone size, J gene, CDR3 protein, CDR3 DNA. The D gene is left open where the match is weak. The size of a clone is reported for some rows only, either as once, few or many, or as a class for expanded clones.

>TRBV4-3|.|.|TRBJ2-3
CASSLTFTGTDTQYF
TGCGCCAGCAGCCTAACGTTTACTGGCACAGATACGCAGTATTTT
>TRBV2|TRBD1|.|TRBJ2-1
CASSPQGIVNNEQFF
TGTGCCAGCAGTCCACAGGGGATCGTAAACAATGAGCAGTTCTTC
>TRBV29-1|.|few|TRBJ1-1
CSGSHRDTEAFF
TGCAGCGGCTCCCATCGTGACACTGAAGCTTTCTTT
>TRBV9|.|.|TRBJ2-5
CASSAGRTFPRETQYF
TGTGCCAGCAGCGCCGGACGGACTTTCCCTCGGGAGACCCAGTACTTC
>TRBV7-2|TRBD2|.|TRBJ2-1
CASSSPSGSTYNEQFF
TGTGCCAGCAGCTCACCTAGCGGGTCGACCTACAATGAGCAGTTCTTC
>TRBV7-9|.|few|TRBJ2-7
CASSLSSYEQYF
TGTGCCAGCAGCCTGAGCTCCTACGAGCAGTACTTC
>TRBV28|.|.|TRBJ2-7
CASSSLKTGGYEQYF
TGTGCCAGCAGTTCCTTAAAGACAGGTGGCTACGAGCAGTACTTC
>TRBV9|.|.|TRBJ2-2
CASSPQVSTDTGELFF
TGTGCCAGCAGCCCCCAAGTATCGACTGACACCGGGGAGCTGTTTTTT
>TRBV2|.|.|TRBJ1-4
CASGWDRSSVSEKLFF
TGTGCCAGCGGTTGGGACCGGTCGTCGGTTTCTGAAAAACTGTTTTTT
>TRBV29-1|TRBD1|.|TRBJ1-2
CSTTGGPYGYTF
TGCAGCACCACAGGGGGGCCTTATGGCTACACCTTC
>TRBV27|TRBD2|few|TRBJ2-3
CASSPNARLAVDTQYF
TGTGCCAGCAGCCCTAATGCCAGACTAGCGGTAGATACGCAGTATTTT
>TRBV4-1|TRBD2|.|TRBJ2-3
CASSQTGTSGGIGTDTQYF
TGCGCCAGCAGTCAGACCGGGACTAGCGGGGGGATAGGGACAGATACGCAGTATTTT
>TRBV30|.|few|TRBJ2-3
CACERMGISTDTQYF
TGTGCCTGTGAGAGAATGGGAATAAGCACAGATACGCAGTATTTT
>TRBV18|.|.|TRBJ1-5
CANSLGDGQPQHF
TGTGCCAACTCTCTAGGGGACGGTCAGCCCCAGCATTTT
>TRBV2|.|.|TRBJ1-1
CASSGQTWRTEAFF
TGTGCCAGCAGTGGACAAACATGGCGCACTGAAGCTTTCTTT
>TRBV11-1|.|.|TRBJ2-1
CASSLAGGHYNEQFF
TGTGCCAGCAGCTTAGCGGGGGGTCACTACAATGAGCAGTTCTTC
>TRBV7-8|TRBD1|few|TRBJ2-1
CASSLAQGVYNEQFF
TGTGCCAGCAGCTTAGCACAGGGGGTCTACAATGAGCAGTTCTTC
>TRBV4-3|TRBD1|few|TRBJ1-4
CASSPGGVAGGRKLFF
TGCGCCAGCAGCCCGGGCGGGGTGGCAGGGGGCAGAAAACTGTTTTTT
>TRBV5-4|.|few|TRBJ2-3
CASSLVAGASTDTQYF
TGTGCCAGCAGCTTGGTCGCGGGGGCCTCCACAGATACGCAGTATTTT
>TRBV9|TRBD2|once|TRBJ2-2
CASSVGLAGAGYTGELFF
TGTGCCAGCAGCGTAGGGCTAGCGGGGGCCGGTTACACCGGGGAGCTGTTTTTT
>TRBV28|.|few|TRBJ2-3
CASSLAAGRYTDTQYF
TGTGCCAGCAGTTTGGCGGCAGGGCGGTACACAGATACGCAGTATTTT
>TRBV4-3|.|.|TRBJ2-1
CASSQEFGQPSFF
TGCGCCAGCAGCCAAGAATTCGGACAACCCTCGTTCTTC